This T cell receptor beta chain was captured in a study of shared T cell receptors in the human thymus. Generated by immunoSEQ multiplex PCR, the TCRdb table keeps only in-frame clones and is missing some. The repertoire includes 630,000 or so clones, approximately 87% of them detected once, and roughly 0.0087% sits in the top ten. The CDR3 covers 14 residues. The germline V gene encodes CDR1 MNHEY and CDR2 SVGAGI. V shed 6 bases and J 4 bases; nucleotides not matched to a gene: 6. These same data were also listed under a study on human thymus T cells. This second study says: Thymus tissue for the work was resected from patients undergoing corrective heart surgery.

This chain uses TRBV6-5 with TRBJ1-2; 9 bases align to TRBD1. The sample taken for sequencing was thymocytes. The TCR originated in a boy under two years old with a congenital heart defect. CDR3 DNA sequence: TGTGCCAGCAGCCCACAGGGGGCCCCCTATGGCTACACCTTC. The encoded protein is CASSPQGAPYGYTF.